Sequencing of this TCR beta chain was carried out in a study of blood T cell repertoires in COVID-19. V shed 4 bases and J 5 bases; nucleotides not matched to a gene: 5. Germline assignment: CDR1 SGHRS and CDR2 YFSETQ. The CDR3 is 13 residues long. The assay was immunoSEQ multiplex PCR, and TCRdb's table has in-frame clones only and misses some. The sample contains about 240,000 clones, 75% to 85% of which appear only once. The chain has TRBV5-1 and TRBJ1-2; 7 bases align to TRBD1. The TCR originated in a woman aged 70-85 years with acute or convalescent COVID-19. The sample taken for sequencing was peripheral blood. The CDR3 here is CASSPDRPYGYTF. In DNA, the CDR3 is TGCGCCAGCAGCCCGGACAGGCCTTATGGCTACACCTTC.